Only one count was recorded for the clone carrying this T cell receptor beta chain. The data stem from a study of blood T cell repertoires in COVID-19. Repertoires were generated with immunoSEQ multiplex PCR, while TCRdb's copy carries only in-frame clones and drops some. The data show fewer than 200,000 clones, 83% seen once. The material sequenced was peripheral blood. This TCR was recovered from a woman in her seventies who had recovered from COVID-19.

This CDR3 is CASRTGTDYNEQFF. The CDR3 DNA sequence: TGCGCCAGCAGAACCGGGACAGACTACAATGAGCAGTTCTTC. V gene TRBV5-1 combines with J gene TRBJ2-1; 7 bases align to TRBD1. CDR3 length equals 14 residues. CDR1 is SGHRS, CDR2 YFSETQ, per germline. Trimming removed 5 bases from V and 3 bases from J; junction bases left unmatched: 5.